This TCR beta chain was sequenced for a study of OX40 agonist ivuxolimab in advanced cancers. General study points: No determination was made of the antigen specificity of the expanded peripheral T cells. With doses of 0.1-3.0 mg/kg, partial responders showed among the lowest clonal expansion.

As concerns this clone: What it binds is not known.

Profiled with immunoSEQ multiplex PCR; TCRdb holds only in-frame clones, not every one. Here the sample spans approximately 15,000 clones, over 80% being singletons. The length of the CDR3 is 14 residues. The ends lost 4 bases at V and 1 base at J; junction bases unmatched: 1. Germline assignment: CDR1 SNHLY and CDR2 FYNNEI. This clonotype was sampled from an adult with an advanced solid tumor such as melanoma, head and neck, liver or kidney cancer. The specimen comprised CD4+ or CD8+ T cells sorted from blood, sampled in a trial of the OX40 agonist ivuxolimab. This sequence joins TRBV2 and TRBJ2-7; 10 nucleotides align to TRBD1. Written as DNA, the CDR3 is TGTGCCAGCAGTGGGGGACAGGGGTCCTACGAGCAGTACTTC. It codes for CASSGGQGSYEQYF.